This is a list of T cell receptor beta chains from one sample in a study of blood T cells in healthy people across ages. TCRdb re-derived calls from the 5' RACE reads in MiXCR, one entry per CDR3 protein. In the table there are some 730,000 distinct CDR3 sequences, about a fifth of which are singletons. The material sequenced was blood. The receptors here all came from a man aged 70 or older in good health. CDR3s include the opening cysteine and the closing phenylalanine or tryptophan. Fields, in order: clone size, D gene, V gene, J gene, CDR3 protein, CDR3 DNA. The D gene is left open where the match is weak. Clone size is given for some rows only: seen once, a few or many times, or a class if the clone is expanded.

.	.	TRBV19	TRBJ2-3	CASSMGSTDTQYF	TGTGCCAGTAGTATGGGGAGCACAGATACGCAGTATTTT
.	TRBD2	TRBV5-1	TRBJ2-5	CASSLGTREATQYF	TGCGCCAGCAGCTTGGGGACTAGAGAAGCGACCCAGTACTTC
.	TRBD1	TRBV5-1	TRBJ2-1	CASSLLVGGRNNEQFF	TGCGCCAGCAGCTTGTTGGTAGGGGGCAGAAACAATGAGCAGTTCTTC
.	.	TRBV5-5	TRBJ1-2	CASSLAFIDGYTF	TGTGCCAGCAGCTTGGCCTTCATTGATGGCTACACCTTC
many	.	TRBV7-2	TRBJ2-1	CASSLGTAGANEQFF	TGTGCCAGCAGCCTCGGGACTGCGGGGGCCAATGAGCAGTTCTTC
.	.	TRBV10-2	TRBJ2-2	CASSESWRAGNTGELFF	TGCGCCAGCAGCGAGTCGTGGAGGGCGGGGAACACCGGGGAGCTGTTTTTT
.	.	TRBV20-1	TRBJ2-1	CSARAGKTYNEQFF	TGCAGTGCTAGAGCGGGGAAAACCTACAATGAGCAGTTCTTC
few	.	TRBV5-1	TRBJ2-3	CASTPHRDRTDTQYF	TGCGCCAGCACTCCTCACAGGGACCGCACAGATACGCAGTATTTT
few	.	TRBV20-1	TRBJ1-5	CSLSRGVNQPQHF	TGCAGCCTCTCCCGGGGCGTCAATCAGCCCCAGCATTTT
.	.	TRBV10-2	TRBJ2-2	CASSDRGLNTGELFF	TGCGCCAGCAGTGACCGGGGCTTGAACACCGGGGAGCTGTTTTTT
.	TRBD1	TRBV6-5	TRBJ1-2	CANSYSGQGGYGYTF	TGTGCCAACAGTTACTCTGGACAGGGGGGCTATGGCTACACCTTC
.	TRBD2	TRBV10-2	TRBJ2-3	CASSDRLAGGIDTQYF	TGCGCCAGCAGTGACCGACTAGCGGGTGGGATAGATACGCAGTATTTT
few	.	TRBV5-1	TRBJ2-7	CASTAGTALSYEQYF	TGCGCCAGCACCGCGGGGACAGCCCTCTCCTACGAGCAGTACTTC
.	.	TRBV3-1	TRBJ1-1	CASRPKQGSASEAFF	TGTGCCAGCAGACCGAAGCAGGGTTCTGCCTCTGAAGCTTTCTTT
.	TRBD2	TRBV12-3/TRBV12-4	TRBJ2-3	CASSPSLFPGLATDTQYF	TGTGCCAGCAGTCCTAGTTTGTTCCCGGGACTAGCGACAGATACGCAGTATTTT
few	.	TRBV18	TRBJ1-1	CASLPGGTTEAFF	TGTGCCAGCTTACCAGGCGGGACCACTGAAGCTTTCTTT
few	.	TRBV20-1	TRBJ1-1	CSARDNSIYAEAFF	TGCAGTGCTAGAGATAACAGTATCTATGCTGAAGCTTTCTTT
.	.	TRBV29-1	TRBJ2-5	CSTRQIIQETQYF	TGCAGCACCCGACAGATCATTCAAGAGACCCAGTACTTC
.	.	TRBV7-9	TRBJ1-1	CASIQEQVNTEAFF	TGTGCCAGCATCCAAGAACAGGTTAACACTGAAGCTTTCTTT
.	.	TRBV3-1	TRBJ2-7	CASSQVVSSYEQYF	TGTGCCAGCAGCCAAGTTGTAAGCTCCTACGAGCAGTACTTC
many	.	TRBV6-5	TRBJ2-7	CASSRDTSYEQYF	TGTGCCAGCAGCCGGGACACAAGCTACGAGCAGTACTTC
.	TRBD1	TRBV7-9	TRBJ1-2	CASSLSVTFGTGAEGYTF	TGTGCCAGCAGCTTAAGTGTTACCTTTGGGACAGGGGCGGAAGGCTACACCTTC
few	TRBD1	TRBV11-2	TRBJ1-1	CASSLVGTGGAFF	TGTGCCAGCAGCTTAGTGGGGACAGGGGGAGCTTTCTTT
.	.	TRBV6-1	TRBJ1-5	CASRRDLVEPQHF	TGTGCCAGCAGACGGGACCTGGTGGAGCCCCAGCATTTT
few	TRBD1	TRBV12-3/TRBV12-4	TRBJ2-5	CASSLDRGFGTQYF	TGTGCCAGCAGTTTAGACAGGGGGTTTGGGACCCAGTACTTC
.	TRBD1	TRBV20-1	TRBJ1-2	CSATTGTYGYTF	TGCAGTGCTACGACAGGGACTTATGGCTACACCTTC
.	.	TRBV7-9	TRBJ1-5	CASSSQGTDQPQHF	TGTGCCAGCAGCTCCCAGGGTACTGATCAGCCCCAGCATTTT
.	.	TRBV20-1	TRBJ2-1	CSAPGPTGDNNEQFF	TGCAGTGCCCCAGGCCCGACTGGCGATAACAATGAGCAGTTCTTC
few	TRBD1	TRBV7-9	TRBJ2-3	CASSFEDRYNEAFF	TGTGCCAGCAGCTTCGAGGACAGGTATAATGAAGCTTTTTTT
.	.	TRBV3-1	TRBJ2-5	CASSQELSSYQETQYF	TGTGCCAGCAGCCAAGAACTTTCTTCGTACCAAGAGACCCAGTACTTC
.	.	TRBV10-3	TRBJ2-3	CAISESDLSTGTQYF	TGTGCCATCAGTGAGTCGGACTTGAGCACAGGTACGCAGTATTTT